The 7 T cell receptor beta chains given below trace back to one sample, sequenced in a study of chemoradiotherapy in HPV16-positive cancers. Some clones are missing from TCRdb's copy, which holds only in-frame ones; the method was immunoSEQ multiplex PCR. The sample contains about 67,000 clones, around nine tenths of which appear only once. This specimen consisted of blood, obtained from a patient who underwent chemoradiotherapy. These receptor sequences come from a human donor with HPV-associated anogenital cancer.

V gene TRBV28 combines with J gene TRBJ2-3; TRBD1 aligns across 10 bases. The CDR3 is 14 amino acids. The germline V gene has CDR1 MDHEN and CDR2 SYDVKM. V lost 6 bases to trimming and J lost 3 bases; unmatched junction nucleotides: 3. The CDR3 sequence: CASRGTGETDTQYF. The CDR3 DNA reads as TGTGCCAGCAGAGGGACAGGGGAGACAGATACGCAGTATTTT.

As DNA, the CDR3 is TGCGCCAGCAGTGAGCCTGAGACTAGCGGGGGGCCCGGGTACAATGAGCAGTTCTTC. This sequence encodes CASSEPETSGGPGYNEQFF. This rearrangement joins TRBV10-2 to TRBJ2-1; 13 nucleotides align to TRBD2. Germline assignment: CDR1 WSHSY and CDR2 SAAADI. The CDR3 is 19 amino acids. After removal of 2 bases from V and 4 bases from J, the junction contained 11 bases not matched to a gene.

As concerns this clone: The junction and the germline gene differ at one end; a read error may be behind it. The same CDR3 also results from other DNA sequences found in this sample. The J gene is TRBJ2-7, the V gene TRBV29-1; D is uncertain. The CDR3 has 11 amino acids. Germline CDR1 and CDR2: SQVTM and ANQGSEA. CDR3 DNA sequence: TGCAGCGTGGAAGGCTCTTACGAGCAGTACTTC. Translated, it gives CSVEGSYEQYF.

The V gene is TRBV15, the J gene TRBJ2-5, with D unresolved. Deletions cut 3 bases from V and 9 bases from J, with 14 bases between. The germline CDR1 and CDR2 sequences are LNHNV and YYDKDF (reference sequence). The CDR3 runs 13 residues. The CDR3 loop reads CATSRDDPGAQYF. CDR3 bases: TGTGCCACCAGCAGGGACGACCCAGGAGCCCAGTACTTC.

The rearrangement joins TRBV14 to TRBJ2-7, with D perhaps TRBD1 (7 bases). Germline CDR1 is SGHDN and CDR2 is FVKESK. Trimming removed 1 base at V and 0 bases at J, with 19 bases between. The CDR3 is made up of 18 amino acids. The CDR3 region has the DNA TGTGCCAGCAGCCAAGCTCCTGTCAGGGGGGTGGCCTCCTACGAGCAGTACTTC. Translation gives CASSQAPVRGVASYEQYF.

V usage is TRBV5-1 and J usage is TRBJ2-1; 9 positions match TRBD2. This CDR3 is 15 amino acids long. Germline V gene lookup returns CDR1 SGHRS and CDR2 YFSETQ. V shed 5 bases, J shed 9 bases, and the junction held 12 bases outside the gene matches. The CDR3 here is CASSLVASGTSEQFF. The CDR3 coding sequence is TGCGCCAGCAGTTTAGTAGCTAGCGGGACCAGTGAGCAGTTCTTC. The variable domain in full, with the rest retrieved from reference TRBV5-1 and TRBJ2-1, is KAGVTQTPRYLIKTRGQQVTLSCSPISGHRSVSWYQQTPGQGLQFLFEYFSETQRNKGNFPGRFSGRQFSNSRSEMNVSTLELGDSALYLCASSLVASGTSEQFFGPGTRLTVL.

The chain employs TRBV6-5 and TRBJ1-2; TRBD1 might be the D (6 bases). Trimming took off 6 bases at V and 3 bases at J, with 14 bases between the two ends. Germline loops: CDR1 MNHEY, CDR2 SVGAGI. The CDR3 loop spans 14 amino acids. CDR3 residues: CASRNAGQYYGYTF. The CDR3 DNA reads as TGTGCCAGCAGAAATGCCGGACAGTACTATGGCTACACCTTC.